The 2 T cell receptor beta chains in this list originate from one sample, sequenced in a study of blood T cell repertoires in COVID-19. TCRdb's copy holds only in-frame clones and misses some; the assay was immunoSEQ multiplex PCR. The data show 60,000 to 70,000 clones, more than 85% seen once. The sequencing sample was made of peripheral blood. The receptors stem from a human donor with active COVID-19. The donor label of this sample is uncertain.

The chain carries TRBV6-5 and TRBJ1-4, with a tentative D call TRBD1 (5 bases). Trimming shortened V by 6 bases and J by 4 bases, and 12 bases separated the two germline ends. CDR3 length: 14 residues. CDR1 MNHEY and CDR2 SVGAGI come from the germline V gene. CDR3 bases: TGTGCCAGCAGAATGGGGCCCCTTAATGAAAAACTGTTTTTT. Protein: CASRMGPLNEKLFF.

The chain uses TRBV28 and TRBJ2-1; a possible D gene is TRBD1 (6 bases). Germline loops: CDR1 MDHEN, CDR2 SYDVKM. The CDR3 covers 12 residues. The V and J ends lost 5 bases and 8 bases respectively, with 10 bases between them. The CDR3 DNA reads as TGTGCCAGCAGTACCCAGGGGCATGAGCAGTTCTTC. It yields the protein CASSTQGHEQFF.